This paragraph covers one TCR beta chain sequence. Its cognate antigen is unknown. The record originates from a study of OX40 agonist ivuxolimab in advanced cancers. About the study: The treatment was a fully human IgG2 OX40 agonist, ivuxolimab. Three patients responded partially, comprising one with hepatocellular carcinoma and two with cutaneous melanoma. Findings and caveats of the study: The average count of expanded clones was higher among CD8+ T cells than among CD4+. Which antigen the expanded peripheral T cells recognized is unknown.

J gave up 3 bases and V 0 bases, and 4 bases lay outside the gene matches. The CDR3 is 15 residues long. The germline V gene encodes CDR1 SGHTA and CDR2 FQGNSA. Sequencing used immunoSEQ multiplex PCR; TCRdb keeps in-frame clones, though not all of them. The data show some 60,000 clones, roughly 86% seen once. The origin of this receptor is an adult with an advanced solid tumor such as melanoma, head and neck, liver or kidney cancer. V usage is TRBV7-2 and J usage is TRBJ2-7, with 8 bases matching TRBD1. Material: CD4+ or CD8+ T cells sorted from blood, obtained in a trial of the OX40 agonist ivuxolimab. The CDR3 spells CASSLATGTGYEQYF. The CDR3, as DNA: TGTGCCAGCAGCTTAGCTACTGGGACAGGCTACGAGCAGTACTTC.